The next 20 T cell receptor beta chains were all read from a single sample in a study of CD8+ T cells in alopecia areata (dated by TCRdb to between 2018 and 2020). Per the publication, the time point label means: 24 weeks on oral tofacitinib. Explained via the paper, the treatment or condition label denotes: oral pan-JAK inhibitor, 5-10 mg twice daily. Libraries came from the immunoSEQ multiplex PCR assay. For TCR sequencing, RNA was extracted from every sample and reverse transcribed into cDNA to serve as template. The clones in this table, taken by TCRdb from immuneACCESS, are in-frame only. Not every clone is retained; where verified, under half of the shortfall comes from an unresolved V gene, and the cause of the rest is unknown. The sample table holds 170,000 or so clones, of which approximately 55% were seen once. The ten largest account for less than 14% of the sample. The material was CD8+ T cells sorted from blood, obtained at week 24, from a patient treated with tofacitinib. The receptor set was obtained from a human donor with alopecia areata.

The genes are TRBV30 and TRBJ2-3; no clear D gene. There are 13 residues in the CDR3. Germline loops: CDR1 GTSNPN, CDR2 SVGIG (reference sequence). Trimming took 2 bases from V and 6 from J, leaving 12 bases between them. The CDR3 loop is CAWSLGQDDTQYF. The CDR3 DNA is TGTGCCTGGAGTTTGGGCCAAGATGATACGCAGTATTTT.

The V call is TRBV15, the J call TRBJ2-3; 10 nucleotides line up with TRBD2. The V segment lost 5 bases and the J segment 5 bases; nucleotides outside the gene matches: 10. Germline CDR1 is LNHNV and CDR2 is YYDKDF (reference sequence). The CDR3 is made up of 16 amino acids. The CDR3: CATSPAGGVLRDTQYF. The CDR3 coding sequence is TGTGCCACCAGCCCAGCGGGGGGGGTCCTGAGAGATACGCAGTATTTT. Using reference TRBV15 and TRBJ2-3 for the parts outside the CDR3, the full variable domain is DAMVIQNPRYQVTQFGKPVTLSCSQTLNHNVMYWYQQKSSQAPKLLFHYYDKDFNNEADTPDNFQSRRPNTSFCFLDIRSPGLGDTAMYLCATSPAGGVLRDTQYFGPGTRLTVL.

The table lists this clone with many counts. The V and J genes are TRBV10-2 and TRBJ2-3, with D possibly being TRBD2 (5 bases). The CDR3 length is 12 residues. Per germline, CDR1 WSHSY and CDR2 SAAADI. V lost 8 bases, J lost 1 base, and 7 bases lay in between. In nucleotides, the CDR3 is TGCGCCAGCGGAGGAGGCACAGATACGCAGTATTTT. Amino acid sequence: CASGGGTDTQYF.

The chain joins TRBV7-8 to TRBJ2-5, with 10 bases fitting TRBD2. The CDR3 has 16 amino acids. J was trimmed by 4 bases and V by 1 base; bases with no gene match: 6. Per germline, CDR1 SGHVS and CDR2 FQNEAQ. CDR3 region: CASSLVAAGGRETQYF. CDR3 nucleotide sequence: TGTGCCAGCAGCTTAGTTGCAGCGGGGGGGCGAGAGACCCAGTACTTC. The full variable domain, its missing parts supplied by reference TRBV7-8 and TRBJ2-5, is GAGVSQSPRYKVAKRGQDVALRCDPISGHVSLFWYQQALGQGPEFLTYFQNEAQLDKSGLPSDRFFAERPEGSVSTLKIQRTQQEDSAVYLCASSLVAAGGRETQYFGPGTRLLVL.

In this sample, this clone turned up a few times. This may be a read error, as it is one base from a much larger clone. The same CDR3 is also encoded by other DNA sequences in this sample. The CDR3 sequence: CASSLGTGELFF. The CDR3 nucleotides are TGTGCCAGCAGCTTGGGGACCGGGGAGCTGTTTTTT. The V and J genes are TRBV7-2 and TRBJ2-2; no firm D call. CDR3 size: 12 residues. V dropped 3 bases and J dropped 5 bases, with 4 bases sitting between them. The V gene's germline CDR1 is SGHTA and CDR2 FQGNSA.

Written as DNA, the CDR3 is TGTGCCAGCAGTTTAACAGGGAAGTCCTACGAGCAGTACTTC. Amino acids: CASSLTGKSYEQYF. The chain links TRBV28 to TRBJ2-7; tentatively, D is TRBD1 (6 bases). Trimming took off 2 bases at V and 1 base at J, with 9 bases between the two ends. CDR1 is MDHEN, CDR2 SYDVKM, per germline. The CDR3 consists of 14 residues.

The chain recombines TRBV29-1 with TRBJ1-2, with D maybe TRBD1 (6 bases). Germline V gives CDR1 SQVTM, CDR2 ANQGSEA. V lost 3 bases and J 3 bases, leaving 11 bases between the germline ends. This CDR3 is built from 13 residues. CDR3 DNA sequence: TGCAGCGTTGACGGGGGGCGCGACTATGGCTACACCTTC. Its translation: CSVDGGRDYGYTF. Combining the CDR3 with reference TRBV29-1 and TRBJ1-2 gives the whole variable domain SAVISQKPSRDICQRGTSLTIQCQVDSQVTMMFWYRQQPGQSLTLIATANQGSEATYESGFVIDKFPISRPNLTFSTLTVSNMSPEDSSIYLCSVDGGRDYGYTFGSGTRLTVV.

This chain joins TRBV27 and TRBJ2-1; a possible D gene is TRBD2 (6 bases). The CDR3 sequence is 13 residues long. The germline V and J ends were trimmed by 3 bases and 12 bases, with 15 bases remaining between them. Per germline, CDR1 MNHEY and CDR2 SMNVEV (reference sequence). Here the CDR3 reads CASSFVGWEVQFF. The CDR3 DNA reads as TGTGCCAGCAGTTTCGTCGGTTGGGAGGTGCAGTTCTTC.

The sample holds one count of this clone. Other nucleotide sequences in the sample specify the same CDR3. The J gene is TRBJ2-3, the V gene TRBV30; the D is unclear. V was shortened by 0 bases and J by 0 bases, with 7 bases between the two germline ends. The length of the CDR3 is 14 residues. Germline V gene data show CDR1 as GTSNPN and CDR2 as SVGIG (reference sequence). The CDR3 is CAWSVAASTDTQYF. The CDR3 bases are TGTGCCTGGAGTGTGGCGGCAAGCACAGATACGCAGTATTTT.

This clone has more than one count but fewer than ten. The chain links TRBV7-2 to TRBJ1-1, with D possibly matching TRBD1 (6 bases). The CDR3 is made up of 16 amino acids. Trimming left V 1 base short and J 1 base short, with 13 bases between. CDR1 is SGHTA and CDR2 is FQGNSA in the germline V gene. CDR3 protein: CASSLGGGHRNTEAFF. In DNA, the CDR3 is TGTGCCAGCAGCTTAGGGGGGGGACATCGGAACACTGAAGCTTTCTTT.

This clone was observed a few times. The CDR3 nucleotides are TGTGCCAGCAGTTTCAACAGGGGCAGTCAGCCCCAGCATTTT. Its translation is CASSFNRGSQPQHF. The chain has TRBV27 and TRBJ1-5; TRBD1 agrees at 7 bases. CDR1 MNHEY and CDR2 SMNVEV come from the germline V gene (reference sequence). Trimming at V came to 3 bases and at J to 6 bases, leaving 5 bases not matched to a gene. The CDR3 runs to 14 residues.

As DNA, the CDR3 is TGTGCCAGCAGCCCAGGGACTAGCGGGACCACAGATACGCAGTATTTT. It specifies CASSPGTSGTTDTQYF. The chain is built from TRBV7-6 and TRBJ2-3, with TRBD2 matching 13 bases. This CDR3 has 16 amino acids. The germline V gene encodes CDR1 SGHVS and CDR2 FNYEAQ. The trim removed 5 bases at V and 2 bases at J, leaving 4 bases unmatched. The full variable domain, in which reference TRBV7-6 and TRBJ2-3 provide the parts outside the CDR3, is GAGVSQSPRYKVTKRGQDVALRCDPISGHVSLYWYRQALGQGPEFLTYFNYEAQQDKSGLPNDRFSAERPEGSISTLTIQRTEQRDSAMYRCASSPGTSGTTDTQYFGPGTRLTVL.

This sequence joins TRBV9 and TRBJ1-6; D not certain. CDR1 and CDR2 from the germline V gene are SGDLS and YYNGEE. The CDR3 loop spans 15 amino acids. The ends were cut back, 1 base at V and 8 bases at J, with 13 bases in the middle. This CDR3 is CASSVHSGLDSPLHF. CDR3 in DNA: TGTGCCAGCAGCGTACATTCCGGGTTGGATTCACCCCTCCACTTT.

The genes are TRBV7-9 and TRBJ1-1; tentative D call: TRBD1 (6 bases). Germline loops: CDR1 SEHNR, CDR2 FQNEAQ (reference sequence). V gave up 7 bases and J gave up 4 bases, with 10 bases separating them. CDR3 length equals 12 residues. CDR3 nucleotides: TGTGCCAGCACCAAAGGGGGCACTGAAGCTTTCTTT. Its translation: CASTKGGTEAFF.

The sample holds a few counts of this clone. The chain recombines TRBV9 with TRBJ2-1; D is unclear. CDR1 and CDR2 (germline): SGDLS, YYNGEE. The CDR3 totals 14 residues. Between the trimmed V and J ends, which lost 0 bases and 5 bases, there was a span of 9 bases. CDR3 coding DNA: TGTGCCAGCAGCGTAGCTCAGACCGACAATGAGCAGTTCTTC. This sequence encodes CASSVAQTDNEQFF.

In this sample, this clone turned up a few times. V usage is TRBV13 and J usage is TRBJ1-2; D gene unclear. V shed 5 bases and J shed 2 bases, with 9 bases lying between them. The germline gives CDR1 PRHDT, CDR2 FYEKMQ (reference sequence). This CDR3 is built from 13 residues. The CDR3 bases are TGTGCCAGCAGCGAACCAGGAAACTATGGCTACACCTTC. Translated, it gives CASSEPGNYGYTF.

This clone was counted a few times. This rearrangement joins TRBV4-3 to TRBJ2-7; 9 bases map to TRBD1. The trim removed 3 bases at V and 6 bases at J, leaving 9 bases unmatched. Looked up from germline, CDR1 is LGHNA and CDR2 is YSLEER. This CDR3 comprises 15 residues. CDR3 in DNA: TGCGCCAGCAGCCAGCTCCGGACAGGGGTTGTCGAGCAGTACTTC. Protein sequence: CASSQLRTGVVEQYF.

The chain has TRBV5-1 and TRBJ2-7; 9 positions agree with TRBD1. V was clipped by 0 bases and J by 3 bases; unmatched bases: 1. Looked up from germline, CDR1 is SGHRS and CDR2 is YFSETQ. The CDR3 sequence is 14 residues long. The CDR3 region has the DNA TGCGCCAGCAGCTTGGGGGACAGGGTCTACGAGCAGTACTTC. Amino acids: CASSLGDRVYEQYF.

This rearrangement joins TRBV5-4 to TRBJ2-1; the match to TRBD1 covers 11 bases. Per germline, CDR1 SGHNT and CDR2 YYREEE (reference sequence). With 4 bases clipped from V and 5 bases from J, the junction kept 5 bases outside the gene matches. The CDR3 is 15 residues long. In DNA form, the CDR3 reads TGTGCCAGCAGCGCGGGACAGGGGGATCACAATGAGCAGTTCTTC. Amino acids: CASSAGQGDHNEQFF.

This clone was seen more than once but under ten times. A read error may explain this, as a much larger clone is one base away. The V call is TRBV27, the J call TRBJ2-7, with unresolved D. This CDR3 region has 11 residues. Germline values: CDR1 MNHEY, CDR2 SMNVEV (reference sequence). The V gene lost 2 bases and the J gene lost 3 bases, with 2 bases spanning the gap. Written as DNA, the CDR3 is TGTGCCAGCAGTTTAGGCTACGAGCAGTACTTC. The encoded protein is CASSLGYEQYF.